This T cell receptor beta chain was captured in a study of T cell responses to AZD1222 COVID-19 vaccine. Across the whole study: Second doses that came at about 4 or about 12 weeks were put together. General study results and limits: Spike-wide vaccine-associated CD4 TCRs dominated at 160-218 and 743-854.

Comment on this clone: Its specificity is unknown.

Libraries were prepared by immunoSEQ multiplex PCR; TCRdb keeps only in-frame clonotypes and omits some of them. The sample lists tens of thousands of clones, 85% occurring once. The germline V and J ends were trimmed by 1 base and 8 bases, with 14 bases remaining between them. The length of the CDR3 is 14 residues. Germline assignment: CDR1 LGHDT and CDR2 YNNKEL (reference sequence). The sample in question was peripheral blood, obtained on day 0 of AZD1222 vaccination. The receptor's source is an adult in good health. The chain employs TRBV3-1 (or the pseudogene TRBV3-2) and TRBJ1-2; possibly TRBD1 for D (6 bases). The CDR3 here is CASSQVQGGGGYTF. CDR3 coding DNA: TGTGCCAGCAGCCAAGTTCAGGGTGGGGGCGGCTACACCTTC.